Each of the 19 T cell receptor beta chains below was sequenced from the same sample in a study of blood T cell repertoires in COVID-19. Profiled with immunoSEQ multiplex PCR; TCRdb holds only in-frame clones, not every one. The profile shows some 310,000 clones, under 90% of them singletons. Sequenced: PBMCs or T cells enriched from blood (not recorded which). The receptors here all came from a woman in her 30s who had recovered from COVID-19.

This chain joins TRBV7-2 and TRBJ2-7; TRBD2 matches at 9 bases. The CDR3 covers 16 residues. CDR1 is SGHTA, CDR2 FQGNSA, per germline. V shed 2 bases and J 2 bases; nucleotides not matched to a gene: 7. The CDR3 loop reads CASSLKGSSGAYEQYF. Here the CDR3 DNA reads TGTGCCAGCAGCTTAAAGGGGTCTAGCGGGGCCTACGAGCAGTACTTC.

J is TRBJ1-3 and V is TRBV30; D not resolved. This CDR3 contains 12 residues. The V end lost 3 bases, the J end lost 0 bases, and 3 bases lay between the germline ends. Per germline, CDR1 GTSNPN and CDR2 SVGIG (reference sequence). CDR3 in amino acids: CAWSYSGNTIYF. Written as DNA, the CDR3 is TGTGCCTGGAGCTACTCTGGAAACACCATATATTTT.

CDR3 in amino acids: CASSFRESTDTQYF. DNA for the CDR3: TGTGCCAGCAGCTTTAGAGAAAGCACAGATACGCAGTATTTT. The chain joins TRBV5-6 to TRBJ2-3; no reliable D call. V was clipped by 2 bases and J by 0 bases, with 7 bases between them. Germline CDR1 and CDR2: SGHDT and YYEEEE. The CDR3 extends over 14 amino acids.

The chain couples TRBV7-6 to TRBJ1-1; D unclear. The CDR3 sequence is 15 residues long. The V end was cut by 5 bases, the J end by 1 base, with 14 bases between. Germline assignment: CDR1 SGHVS and CDR2 FNYEAQ. As DNA, the CDR3 is TGTGCCAGCAGCCCCGGGGTTGAGGGGAACACTGAAGCTTTCTTT. Translation: CASSPGVEGNTEAFF.

The V and J genes are TRBV9 and TRBJ2-3; 7 nucleotides agree with TRBD2. Germline loops: CDR1 SGDLS, CDR2 YYNGEE. Germline trimming cut 5 bases from V and 0 bases from J; bases unmatched to any gene: 6. This CDR3 contains 15 residues. The CDR3: CASSDREDSTDTQYF. The CDR3 bases are TGTGCCAGCAGTGATCGGGAGGACAGCACAGATACGCAGTATTTT.

This chain uses TRBV6-5 with TRBJ2-2; weak D call: TRBD2 (6 bases). The CDR3 is 15 amino acids. Germline V gives CDR1 MNHEY, CDR2 SVGAGI. The V end lost 7 bases, the J end lost 3 bases, and 15 bases lay between the germline ends. The CDR3 is CASKTGTYDTGELFF. CDR3 nucleotide sequence: TGTGCCAGCAAGACCGGGACTTACGACACCGGGGAGCTGTTTTTT.

In this sample, this clone turned up a few times. The chain is built from TRBV5-5 and TRBJ1-2; no definite D call. The CDR3 covers 15 residues. The V gene lost 1 base and the J gene lost 2 bases, with 12 bases spanning the gap. CDR1 is SGHKS and CDR2 is YYEKEE in the germline V gene (reference sequence). CDR3 sequence: CASSLSWSLNYGYTF. For the CDR3, the DNA is TGTGCCAGCAGCTTGAGTTGGAGCCTCAACTATGGCTACACCTTC.

This CDR3 is CASSPSRTGAFF. Written as DNA, the CDR3 is TGTGCCAGCAGCCCGTCCCGGACAGGGGCTTTCTTT. The V call is TRBV14, the J call TRBJ1-1; TRBD1 agrees at 8 bases. This CDR3 has 12 amino acids. The J segment lost 11 bases and the V segment lost 4 bases, leaving 6 bases of the junction unmatched. Germline V CDR1 and CDR2: SGHDN, FVKESK. The variable domain in full, completed from reference TRBV14 and TRBJ1-1, reads EAGVTQFPSHSVIEKGQTVTLRCDPISGHDNLYWYRRVMGKEIKFLLHFVKESKQDESGMPNNRFLAERTGGTYSTLKVQPAELEDSGVYFCASSPSRTGAFFGQGTRLTVV.

This clone has only a few counts. The rearrangement links TRBV4-2 to TRBJ2-1; D is possibly TRBD2 (6 bases). The CDR3 spans 17 residues. Trimming removed 3 bases from V and 5 bases from J, with 20 bases in between. Germline V gives CDR1 LGHNA, CDR2 YNFKEQ. The CDR3 region is CASSHVTLEGNNNEQFF. The CDR3 DNA sequence: TGTGCCAGCAGCCACGTTACTCTGGAGGGGAATAACAATGAGCAGTTCTTC.

In regard to this clone: The same CDR3 is also encoded by other DNA sequences in this sample. The rearrangement uses TRBV19 and TRBJ1-1; the match to TRBD1 covers 12 bases. The CDR3 loop spans 16 amino acids. The germline gives CDR1 LNHDA, CDR2 SQIVND (reference sequence). Germline trimming cut 6 bases from V and 1 base from J; bases unmatched to any gene: 6. The CDR3 DNA sequence: TGTGCCAGTAGACTGGGACAGGGGGCTAGGAACACTGAAGCTTTCTTT. Its protein product is CASRLGQGARNTEAFF.

This clone was observed a single time. This rearrangement joins TRBV5-1 to TRBJ2-1; TRBD2 agrees at 7 bases. Germline assignment: CDR1 SGHRS and CDR2 YFSETQ. This CDR3 has 13 amino acids. J gave up 7 bases and V 7 bases, and 8 bases lay outside the gene matches. DNA of the CDR3: TGCGCCAGCCAGCCGGGGGGAAGGAATGAGCAGTTCTTC. Protein product: CASQPGGRNEQFF.

The chain links TRBV7-6 to TRBJ2-1, with 10 bases fitting TRBD2. Germline V gene data show CDR1 as SGHVS and CDR2 as FNYEAQ. The CDR3 runs 17 residues. J was trimmed by 1 base and V by 1 base; bases with no gene match: 4. The CDR3 region is CASSLGTSGPSYNEQFF. The CDR3 bases are TGTGCCAGCAGCTTAGGGACTAGCGGACCGTCCTACAATGAGCAGTTCTTC. The complete variable domain, with remaining parts taken from reference TRBV7-6 and TRBJ2-1, reads GAGVSQSPRYKVTKRGQDVALRCDPISGHVSLYWYRQALGQGPEFLTYFNYEAQQDKSGLPNDRFSAERPEGSISTLTIQRTEQRDSAMYRCASSLGTSGPSYNEQFFGPGTRLTVL.

The CDR3 spells CASSQDASQPQHF. Written as DNA, the CDR3 is TGTGCCAGCAGCCAAGATGCGTCCCAGCCCCAGCATTTT. The chain carries TRBV3-1 (or the pseudogene TRBV3-2) and TRBJ1-5; D is uncertain. Per germline, CDR1 LGHDT and CDR2 YNNKEL (reference sequence). Trimming removed 0 bases at V and 7 bases at J, with 7 bases between. The CDR3 spans 13 residues.

This clone was found once. The chain combines TRBV5-4 with TRBJ1-2, with D perhaps matching TRBD1 (6 bases). With 4 bases removed from V and 4 bases from J, the gap between germline ends came to 17 bases. CDR3 length equals 15 residues. Germline-derived CDR1 and CDR2 are SGHNT and YYREEE (reference sequence). The DNA for the CDR3 is TGTGCCAGCAGCACTGGACAGCCGACCCCCTATGGCTACACCTTC. Encoded protein: CASSTGQPTPYGYTF.

The chain employs TRBV6-1 and TRBJ2-6; a possible D gene is TRBD2 (5 bases). The CDR3 consists of 17 residues. Trimming removed 4 bases at V and 4 bases at J, with 17 bases between. The V gene's germline CDR1 is MNHNS and CDR2 SASEGT. This chain's CDR3 is CASSVLAPLGGANVLTF. The CDR3 DNA follows: TGTGCCAGCAGTGTTCTAGCTCCGTTGGGGGGGGCCAACGTCCTGACTTTC.

The chain joins TRBV6-2 or TRBV6-3 to TRBJ2-7, with D hard to call. V was pared by 5 bases and J by 6 bases, with 8 bases between. Germline-derived CDR1 and CDR2 are MNHEY and SVGEGT. The CDR3 is made up of 11 amino acids. DNA of the CDR3: TGTGCCAGCAGTCCCCAGTCCGAGCAGTACTTC. Its translation is CASSPQSEQYF.

This rearrangement joins TRBV9 to TRBJ2-1; a weak D match, TRBD2 (6 bases). V lost 4 bases and J 9 bases, leaving 11 bases between the germline ends. CDR1 is SGDLS and CDR2 is YYNGEE in the germline V gene. The CDR3 consists of 12 residues. CDR3 region: CASSPRGFEQFF. As DNA, the CDR3 is TGTGCCAGCAGCCCCCGGGGGTTTGAGCAGTTCTTC.

The chain joins TRBV2 to TRBJ1-4, with no clear D. The CDR3 runs to 12 residues. V gave up 7 bases and J gave up 10 bases, with 13 bases separating them. Germline V gene lookup returns CDR1 SNHLY and CDR2 FYNNEI. In DNA, the CDR3 is TGTGCCAGCATCCTTGCGCGGGGAAAACTGTTTTTT. As protein: CASILARGKLFF.

This chain connects TRBV6-1 to TRBJ2-7; D unresolved. This CDR3 comprises 11 residues. Trimming shortened V by 1 base and J by 9 bases, and 7 bases separated the two germline ends. Germline V gene data show CDR1 as MNHNS and CDR2 as SASEGT. CDR3 loop: CASSEGAVQYF. In DNA, the CDR3 is TGTGCCAGCAGTGAAGGGGCTGTGCAGTACTTC.